This TCR beta chain stems from a study of T cell responses to AZD1222 COVID-19 vaccine. Per germline, CDR1 SGHTA and CDR2 FQGNSA. Deletions cut 0 bases from V and 2 bases from J, with 13 bases between. This CDR3 contains 16 residues. To note about this clone: The antigen is not known.

General observations from the study: Regions left unmutated in variants are reportedly the target of nearly half of spike-specific TCRs.

Produced via immunoSEQ multiplex PCR; TCRdb's table is partial and in-frame only. The sample holds 65,000 to 75,000 clones, 88% seen once. The receptor comes from an adult who received the MenACWY meningococcal vaccine as a control. The genes are TRBV7-2 and TRBJ1-2; D is possibly TRBD1 (5 bases). This material consisted of peripheral blood, taken 28 days after the second dose of the MenACWY control vaccine. CDR3 loop: CASSLASPQGNYGYTF. The CDR3 DNA reads as TGTGCCAGCAGCTTAGCGTCCCCTCAGGGAAACTATGGCTACACCTTC. The full variable domain, its missing parts supplied by reference TRBV7-2 and TRBJ1-2, is GAGVSQSPSNKVTEKGKDVELRCDPISGHTALYWYRQSLGQGLEFLIYFQGNSAPDKSGLPSDRFSAERTGGSVSTLTIQRTQQEDSAVYLCASSLASPQGNYGYTFGSGTRLTVV.